The T cell receptor (beta chain) described here comes from a study of T-cell memory formation after mild COVID-19. About the research overall: TCR clusters were mostly confined to one donor each. Findings and caveats of the study: A second wave expanding day 15 to 37 was CD4+-biased; contracting clones were balanced.

MiXCR, applied by TCRdb to the 5' RACE reads, yields one record per CDR3 protein. The profile shows about 130,000 distinct CDR3 sequences, roughly 24% of them singletons. V shed 6 bases, J shed 1 base, and the junction held 4 bases outside the gene matches. This CDR3 has 13 residues. CDR1 and CDR2 (germline): SQVTM, ANQGSEA. With regard to this clonotype: Its antigen is unknown.

The sequencing input was PBMCs or a T cell subset sorted from them (not recorded which). The chain joins TRBV29-1 to TRBJ2-7; 9 positions match TRBD2. The clonotype comes from an adult woman who had mild COVID-19 (a few samples of this study predate the infection). Cell type and time point are not known. In nucleotides, the CDR3 is TGCAGCGTGGTCCTAGCGGGGTCCTACGAGCAGTACTTC. Its translation: CSVVLAGSYEQYF.